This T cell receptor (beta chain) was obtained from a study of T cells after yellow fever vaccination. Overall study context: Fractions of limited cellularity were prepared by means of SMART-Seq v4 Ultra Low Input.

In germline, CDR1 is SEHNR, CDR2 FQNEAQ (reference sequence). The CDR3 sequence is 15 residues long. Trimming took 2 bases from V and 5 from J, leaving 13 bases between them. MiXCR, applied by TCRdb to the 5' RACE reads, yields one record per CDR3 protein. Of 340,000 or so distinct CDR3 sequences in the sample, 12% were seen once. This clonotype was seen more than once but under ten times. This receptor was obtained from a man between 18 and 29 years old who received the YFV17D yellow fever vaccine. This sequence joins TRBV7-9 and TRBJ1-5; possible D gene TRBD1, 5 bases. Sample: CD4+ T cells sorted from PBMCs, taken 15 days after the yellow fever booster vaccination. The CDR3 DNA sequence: TGTGCCAGCAGCTTAACCGGACGGGGGGATCAGCCCCAGCATTTT. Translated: CASSLTGRGDQPQHF.